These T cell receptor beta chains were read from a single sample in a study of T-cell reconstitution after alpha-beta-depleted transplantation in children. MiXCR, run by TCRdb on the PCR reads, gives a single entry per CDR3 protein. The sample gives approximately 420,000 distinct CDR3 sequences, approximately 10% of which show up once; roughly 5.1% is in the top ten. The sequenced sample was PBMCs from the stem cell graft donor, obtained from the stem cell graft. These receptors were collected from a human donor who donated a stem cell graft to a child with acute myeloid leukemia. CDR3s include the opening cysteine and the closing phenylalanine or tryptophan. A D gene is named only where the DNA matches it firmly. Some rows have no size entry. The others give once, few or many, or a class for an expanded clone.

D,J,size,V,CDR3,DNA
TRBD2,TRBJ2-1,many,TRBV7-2,CASSLGVAGNNEQFF,TGTGCCAGCAGCTTAGGGGTAGCGGGGAACAATGAGCAGTTCTTC
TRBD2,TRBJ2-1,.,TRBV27,CASSLRSGLAGGLYNEQFF,TGTGCCAGCAGTTTACGATCGGGACTAGCGGGAGGGCTTTACAATGAGCAGTTCTTC
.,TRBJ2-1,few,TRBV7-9,CASSFWVTGRSEQFF,TGTGCCAGCAGCTTCTGGGTCACAGGGAGGAGTGAGCAGTTCTTC
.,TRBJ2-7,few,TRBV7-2,CASSLILLNYEQYF,TGTGCCAGCAGCTTAATTCTGTTGAACTACGAGCAGTACTTC
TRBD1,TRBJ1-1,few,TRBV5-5,CASSLDYRGPMNTEAFF,TGTGCCAGCAGCTTGGACTACAGGGGACCAATGAACACTGAAGCTTTCTTT
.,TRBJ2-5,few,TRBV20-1,CSASARDSYQETQYF,TGCAGTGCTAGTGCCCGGGACTCTTACCAAGAGACCCAGTACTTC
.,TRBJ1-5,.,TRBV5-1,CASSWLGGWGQPQHF,TGCGCCAGCAGCTGGCTGGGGGGCTGGGGGCAGCCCCAGCATTTT
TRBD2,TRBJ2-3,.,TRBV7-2,CASGGLAGVGTQYF,TGTGCCAGCGGGGGACTAGCGGGAGTCGGCACGCAGTATTTT
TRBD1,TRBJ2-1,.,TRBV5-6,CASRRTGTSGQFF,TGTGCCAGCAGACGGACAGGTACGAGTGGGCAGTTCTTC
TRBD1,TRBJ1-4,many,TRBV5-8,CASSLGTGPNEKLFF,TGTGCCAGCAGCTTGGGGACAGGGCCGAATGAAAAACTGTTTTTT
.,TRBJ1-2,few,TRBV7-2,CASSLPGPYGYTF,TGTGCCAGCAGCTTACCAGGGCCCTATGGCTACACCTTC
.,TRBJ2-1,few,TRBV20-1,CSARVASYNEQFF,TGCAGTGCTAGAGTCGCTAGCTACAATGAGCAGTTCTTC
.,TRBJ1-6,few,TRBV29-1,CSVQFLTGANSPLHF,TGCAGCGTTCAATTCCTGACAGGCGCTAATTCACCCCTCCACTTT
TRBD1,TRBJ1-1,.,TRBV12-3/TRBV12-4,CASSRGQANTEAFF,TGTGCCAGCAGTCGCGGACAGGCAAACACTGAAGCTTTCTTT
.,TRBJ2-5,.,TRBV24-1,CAISQGPTETQYF,TGTGCCATCAGCCAGGGACCCACGGAGACCCAGTACTTC
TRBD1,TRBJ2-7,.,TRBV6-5,CASSQESPGQVYSYEQYF,TGTGCCAGCAGCCAAGAAAGCCCGGGACAGGTTTACTCCTACGAGCAGTACTTC
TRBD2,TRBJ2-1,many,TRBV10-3,CAIRGTSEHNEQFF,TGTGCCATCAGGGGGACTAGCGAACACAATGAGCAGTTCTTC
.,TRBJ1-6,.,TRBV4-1,CASSQEGYSLSYNSPLHF,TGCGCCAGCAGCCAAGAAGGGTACAGCCTTTCCTATAATTCACCCCTCCACTTT
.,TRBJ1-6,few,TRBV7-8,CASSLAAGEALHF,TGTGCCAGCAGCTTAGCGGCGGGGGAGGCCCTCCACTTT
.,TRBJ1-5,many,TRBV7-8,CASSLYGDSGQPQHF,TGTGCCAGCAGCTTATATGGAGACAGCGGTCAGCCCCAGCATTTT
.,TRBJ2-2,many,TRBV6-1,CASSGTANTGELFF,TGTGCCAGCAGTGGGACAGCGAACACCGGGGAGCTGTTTTTT
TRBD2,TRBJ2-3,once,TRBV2,CASSEERLAGEADTQYF,TGTGCCAGCAGTGAAGAAAGGTTAGCGGGAGAAGCAGATACGCAGTATTTT
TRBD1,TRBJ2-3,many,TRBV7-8,CASRRIGTASTDTQYF,TGTGCCAGCAGACGTATTGGGACAGCTAGCACAGATACGCAGTATTTT
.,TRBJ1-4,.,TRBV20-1,CSARSNFEEKLFF,TGCAGTGCTAGATCGAATTTCGAGGAAAAACTGTTTTTT
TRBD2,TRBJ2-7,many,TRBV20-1,CSARDASGGPYERYF,TGCAGTGCTAGAGATGCTAGCGGGGGCCCTTACGAGCGGTACTTC
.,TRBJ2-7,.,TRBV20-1,CSAYRDGAYEQYF,TGCAGTGCTTATCGGGACGGGGCCTACGAGCAGTACTTC
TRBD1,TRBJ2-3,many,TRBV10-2,CASRDRDATDTQYF,TGCGCCAGCAGAGACAGGGATGCCACAGATACGCAGTATTTT
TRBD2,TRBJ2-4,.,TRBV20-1,CSANRTSGGALAKNIQYF,TGCAGTGCTAATCGGACTAGCGGGGGGGCTTTAGCCAAAAACATTCAGTACTTC
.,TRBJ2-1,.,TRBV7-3,CASSLRRDAEQFF,TGTGCCAGCAGCTTAAGGAGGGATGCTGAGCAGTTCTTC
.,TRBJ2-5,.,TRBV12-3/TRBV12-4,CASSLGIQETQYF,TGTGCCAGCAGTTTAGGGATCCAAGAGACCCAGTACTTC
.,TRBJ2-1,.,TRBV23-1,CASSQSNRGGDEQFF,TGCGCCAGCAGTCAATCCAACCGGGGCGGGGATGAGCAGTTCTTC
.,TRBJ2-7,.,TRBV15,CATTILDKPTGEQYF,TGTGCCACCACCATCTTGGACAAACCGACAGGCGAGCAGTACTTC
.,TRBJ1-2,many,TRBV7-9,CASSLWTNYGYTF,TGTGCCAGCAGCTTATGGACAAACTATGGCTACACCTTC
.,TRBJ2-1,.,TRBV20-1,CSARPPDRNEQFF,TGCAGTGCTAGGCCCCCAGACAGAAATGAGCAGTTCTTC
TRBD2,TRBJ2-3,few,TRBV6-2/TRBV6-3,CASSLWTSGGRTDTQYF,TGTGCCAGCAGTCTCTGGACTAGCGGAGGACGGACAGATACGCAGTATTTT
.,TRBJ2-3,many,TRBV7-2,CASSFSGVGTQYF,TGTGCCAGCAGCTTTTCGGGGGTGGGGACGCAGTATTTT
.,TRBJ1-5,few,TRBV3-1,CASSQGVGAQPQHF,TGTGCCAGCAGCCAAGGGGTGGGGGCCCAGCCCCAGCATTTT
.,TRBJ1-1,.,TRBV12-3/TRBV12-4,CASSTQGSHTEAFF,TGTGCCAGCAGCACGCAGGGTTCTCACACTGAAGCTTTCTTT
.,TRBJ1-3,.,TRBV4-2,CASSQSTGNSGNTIYF,TGTGCCAGCAGCCAGTCTACAGGGAACTCTGGAAACACCATATATTTT
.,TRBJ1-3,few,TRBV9,CASSVTWDSGNTIYF,TGTGCCAGCAGTGTCACGTGGGATTCTGGAAACACCATATATTTT
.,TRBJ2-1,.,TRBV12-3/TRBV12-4,CASSLSRVSHEQFF,TGTGCCAGCAGTTTAAGCAGGGTGTCCCATGAGCAGTTCTTC
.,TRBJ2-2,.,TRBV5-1,CPSSVNRAGELFF,TGCCCCAGCAGCGTGAACAGGGCCGGGGAGCTGTTTTTT
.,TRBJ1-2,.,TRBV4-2,CASSQDLMGASYGYTF,TGTGCCAGCAGCCAAGATCTGATGGGGGCTTCGTATGGCTACACCTTC
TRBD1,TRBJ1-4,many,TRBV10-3,CAIQGGPNEKLFF,TGTGCCATCCAAGGGGGCCCAAATGAAAAACTGTTTTTT
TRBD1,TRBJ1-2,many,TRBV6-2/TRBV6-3,CATAGQGLYGYTF,TGTGCCACCGCCGGACAGGGCCTCTATGGCTACACCTTC
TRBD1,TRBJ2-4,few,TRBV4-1,CASSPGQGTAKNIQYF,TGCGCCAGCAGCCCGGGACAGGGAACGGCCAAAAACATTCAGTACTTC
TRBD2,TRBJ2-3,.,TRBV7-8,CASSAAVLTGGPDTQYF,TGTGCCAGCAGCGCAGCCGTCTTGACGGGGGGGCCGGATACGCAGTATTTT
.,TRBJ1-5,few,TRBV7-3,CASSPKQGGYQPQHF,TGTGCCAGCAGCCCGAAACAGGGAGGGTATCAGCCCCAGCATTTT
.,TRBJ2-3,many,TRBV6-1,CASSRGSTDTQYF,TGCGCCAGCAGCCGGGGAAGCACAGATACGCAGTATTTT
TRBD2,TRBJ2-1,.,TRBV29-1,CSVAGLAGGEQFF,TGCAGCGTTGCGGGACTAGCGGGGGGGGAGCAGTTCTTC
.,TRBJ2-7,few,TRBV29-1,CSVVKGGLYEQYF,TGCAGCGTTGTAAAGGGGGGTTTGTACGAGCAGTACTTC
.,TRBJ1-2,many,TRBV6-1,CASRAPYGYTF,TGTGCCAGCAGAGCGCCCTATGGCTACACCTTC